The clone carrying this T cell receptor (beta chain) was picked up a small number of times. Its matching antigen is unknown. These data belong to a study of identical twins. Study-wide findings and caveats: Zero-insertion analyses could be partly confounded by invariant MAIT and iNKT cells. It was cross-sectional statistical analysis, not following the same donors, that the conclusions relied on. Out-of-frame alpha sequences shared by twins showed excess low generation probability. Insertions were fewer in abundant cord blood beta clonotypes, whereas memory repertoires showed none of this pattern.

TCRdb fed the 5' RACE reads into MiXCR, producing one record per CDR3 protein. Counted here are about 890,000 distinct CDR3 sequences, around 12% occurring once; the ten biggest clones make up under 2%. Trimming cost V 5 bases and J 0 bases, with 14 bases left between them. CDR1 is SGHRS, CDR2 YFSETQ, per germline. The CDR3 is 16 amino acids. This sample also appeared in a second study, on yellow fever vaccine responses in identical twins.

The TCR comes from a woman between 18 and 29 years old in good health. This chain links TRBV5-1 with TRBJ1-4; a possible D gene is TRBD1 (5 bases). Sequencing was performed on PBMCs. DNA for the CDR3: TGCGCCAGCAGTCGACAGTCCGGGCCAACTAATGAAAAACTGTTTTTT. Translated: CASSRQSGPTNEKLFF.